This record concerns one TCR beta chain sequence. The antigen is not known. The data originate from a study of OX40 agonist ivuxolimab in advanced cancers. Study-wide background: Every patient in dose escalation had hepatocellular carcinoma, melanoma, renal cell or head and neck cancer. Notes on the study in general: The study observed clonal expansion of CD4+ and CD8+ blood T cells by week 6 at 0.1 to 3.0 mg/kg. Expansion of clones was among the lowest in partial responders at 0.1-3.0 mg/kg.

Between the trimmed V and J ends, which lost 6 bases and 4 bases, there was a span of 21 bases. Germline CDR1 is SNHLY and CDR2 is FYNNEI. This CDR3 has 16 amino acids. The protocol was immunoSEQ multiplex PCR, while the TCRdb copy is restricted to in-frame clones and leaves out a portion. The sample records 25,000 or so clones, around 75% being singletons. This specimen consisted of CD4+ or CD8+ T cells sorted from blood, obtained in a trial of the OX40 agonist ivuxolimab. The V gene is TRBV2, the J gene TRBJ1-1; no reliable D call. This clonotype was sampled from an adult with an advanced solid tumor such as melanoma, head and neck, liver or kidney cancer. The CDR3 protein is CASRRNYLQRTTEAFF. CDR3 nucleotide sequence: TGTGCCAGCAGGCGAAATTATCTTCAAAGAACCACTGAAGCTTTCTTT.